Following are 2 T cell receptor beta chains from one sample sequenced in a study of breast tumors, draining lymph nodes, adjacent tissues. One entry per CDR3 protein results from TCRdb running MiXCR on the multiplex PCR reads. The table includes 13,000 to 15,000 distinct CDR3 sequences, 45% to 70% detected once. Sequencing input: tumor-adjacent breast tissue. The receptor set was obtained from a female donor with breast cancer. Some clones in this sample may be carry-over from other donors' samples.

The gene calls are TRBV20-1 and TRBJ1-5; a weak D match, TRBD1 (6 bases). CDR1 and CDR2 from the germline V gene are DFQATT and SNEGSKA (reference sequence). V was trimmed by 5 bases and J by 13 bases, leaving 15 bases between them. The CDR3 extends over 11 amino acids. CDR3: CSAYRGGTQHF. The DNA of the CDR3 is TGCAGTGCTTATAGAGGGGGAACACAGCATTTT.

In this sample, this clonotype turned up once. The CDR3 DNA sequence: TGCAGCGTTGTTACAGGACCGGGTTCACCCCTCCACTTT. Its protein is CSVVTGPGSPLHF. The V gene is TRBV29-1, the J gene TRBJ1-6; D is possibly TRBD1 (5 bases). Per germline, CDR1 SQVTM and CDR2 ANQGSEA. This CDR3 is 13 amino acids long. V was shortened by 4 bases and J by 9 bases, with 13 bases between the two germline ends.